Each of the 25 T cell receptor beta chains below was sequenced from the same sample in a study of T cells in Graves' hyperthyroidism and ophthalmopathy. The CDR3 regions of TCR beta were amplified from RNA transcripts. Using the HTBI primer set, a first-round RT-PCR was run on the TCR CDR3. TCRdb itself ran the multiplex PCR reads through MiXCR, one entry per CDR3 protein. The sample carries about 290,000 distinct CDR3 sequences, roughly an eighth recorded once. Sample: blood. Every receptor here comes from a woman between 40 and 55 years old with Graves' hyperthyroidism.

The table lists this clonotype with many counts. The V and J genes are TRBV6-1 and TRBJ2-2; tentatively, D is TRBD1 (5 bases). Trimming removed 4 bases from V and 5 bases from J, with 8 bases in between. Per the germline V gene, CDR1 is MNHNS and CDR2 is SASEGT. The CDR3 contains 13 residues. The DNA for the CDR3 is TGTGCCAGCAGTGCTCAGGGTACCGGGGAGCTGTTTTTT. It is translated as CASSAQGTGELFF.

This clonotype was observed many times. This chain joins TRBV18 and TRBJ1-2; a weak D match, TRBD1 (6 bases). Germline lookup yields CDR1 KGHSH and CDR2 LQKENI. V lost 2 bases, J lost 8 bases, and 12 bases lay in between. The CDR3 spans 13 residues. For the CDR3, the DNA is TGTGCCAGCTCACCATCGGACAGCCGAGGCTACACCTTC. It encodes CASSPSDSRGYTF.

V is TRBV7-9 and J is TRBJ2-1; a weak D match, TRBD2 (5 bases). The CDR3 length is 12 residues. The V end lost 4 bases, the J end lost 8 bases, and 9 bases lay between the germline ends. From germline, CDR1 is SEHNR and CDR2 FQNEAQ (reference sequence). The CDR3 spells CASSSRADEQFF. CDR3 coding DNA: TGTGCCAGCAGCTCAAGAGCGGATGAGCAGTTCTTC. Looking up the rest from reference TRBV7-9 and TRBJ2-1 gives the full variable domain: DTGVSQNPRHKITKRGQNVTFRCDPISEHNRLYWYRQTLGQGPEFLTYFQNEAQLEKSRLLSDRFSAERPKGSFSTLEIQRTEQGDSAMYLCASSSRADEQFFGPGTRLTVL.

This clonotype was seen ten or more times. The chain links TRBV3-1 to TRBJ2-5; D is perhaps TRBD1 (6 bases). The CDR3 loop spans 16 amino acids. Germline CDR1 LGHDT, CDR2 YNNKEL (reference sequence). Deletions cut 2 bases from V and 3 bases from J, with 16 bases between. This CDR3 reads CASSQQGGDHKETQYF. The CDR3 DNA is TGTGCCAGCAGCCAACAAGGGGGTGATCATAAAGAGACCCAGTACTTC.

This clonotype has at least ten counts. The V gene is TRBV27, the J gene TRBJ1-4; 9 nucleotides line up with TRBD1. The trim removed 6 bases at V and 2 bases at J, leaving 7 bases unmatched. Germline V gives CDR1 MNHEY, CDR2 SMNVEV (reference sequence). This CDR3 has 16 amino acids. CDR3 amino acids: CASRLTGGRTNEKLFF. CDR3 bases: TGTGCCAGCAGACTGACAGGGGGAAGGACTAATGAAAAACTGTTTTTT.

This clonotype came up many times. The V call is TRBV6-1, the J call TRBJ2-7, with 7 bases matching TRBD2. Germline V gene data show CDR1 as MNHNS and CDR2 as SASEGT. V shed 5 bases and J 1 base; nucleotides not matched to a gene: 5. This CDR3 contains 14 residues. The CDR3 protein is CASSLAATSYEQYF. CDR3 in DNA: TGTGCCAGCAGTCTAGCGGCAACATCCTACGAGCAGTACTTC.

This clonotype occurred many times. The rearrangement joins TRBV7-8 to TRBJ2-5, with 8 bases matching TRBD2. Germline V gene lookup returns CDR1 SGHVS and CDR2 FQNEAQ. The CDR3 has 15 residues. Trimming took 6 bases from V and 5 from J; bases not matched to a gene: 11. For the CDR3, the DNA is TGTGCCAGCAGTTCGGCGGGGGGCGGGGGGGAGACCCAGTACTTC. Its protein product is CASSSAGGGGETQYF.

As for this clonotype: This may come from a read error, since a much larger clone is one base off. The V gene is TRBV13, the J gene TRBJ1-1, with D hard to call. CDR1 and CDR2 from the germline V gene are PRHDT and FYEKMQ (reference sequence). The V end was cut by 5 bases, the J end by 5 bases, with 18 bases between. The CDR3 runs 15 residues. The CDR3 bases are TGTGCCAGCAGCCCACCTCGGGTCGGTGGGACTGAAGCTTTCTTT. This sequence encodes CASSPPRVGGTEAFF.

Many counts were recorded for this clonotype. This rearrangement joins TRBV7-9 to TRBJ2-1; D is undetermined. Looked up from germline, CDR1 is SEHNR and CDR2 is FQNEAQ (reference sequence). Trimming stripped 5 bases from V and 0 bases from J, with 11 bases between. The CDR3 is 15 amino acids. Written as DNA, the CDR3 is TGTGCCAGCAGCCCCACTCGATCCTCCTACAATGAGCAGTTCTTC. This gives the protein CASSPTRSSYNEQFF.

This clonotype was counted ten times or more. The CDR3 sequence is CSVPSQETQYF. The CDR3 bases are TGCAGTGTCCCTAGTCAAGAGACCCAGTACTTC. J is TRBJ2-5 and V is TRBV20-1; D remains unclear. Trimming removed 7 bases at V and 2 bases at J, with 8 bases between. Germline lookup yields CDR1 DFQATT and CDR2 SNEGSKA (reference sequence). The CDR3 totals 11 residues.

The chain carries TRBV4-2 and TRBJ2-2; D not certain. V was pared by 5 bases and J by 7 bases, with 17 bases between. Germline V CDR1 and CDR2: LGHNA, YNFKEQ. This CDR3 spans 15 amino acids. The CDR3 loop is CASSSKRSPGGELFF. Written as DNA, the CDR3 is TGTGCCAGCAGCTCAAAACGGAGTCCGGGCGGGGAGCTGTTTTTT.

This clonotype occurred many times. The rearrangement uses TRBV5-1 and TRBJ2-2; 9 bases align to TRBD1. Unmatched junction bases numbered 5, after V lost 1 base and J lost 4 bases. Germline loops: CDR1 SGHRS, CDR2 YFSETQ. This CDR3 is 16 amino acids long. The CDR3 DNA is TGCGCCAGCAGCTTGCTGGGACAGGGTGGCACCGGGGAGCTGTTTTTT. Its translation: CASSLLGQGGTGELFF.

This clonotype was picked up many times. Written as DNA, the CDR3 is TGTGCCAGCAGTTACTCGGGAGGGCGGGATACGCAGTATTTT. This codes for CASSYSGGRDTQYF. V usage is TRBV6-6 and J usage is TRBJ2-3, with TRBD2 identical over 7 bases. Germline V gene data show CDR1 as MNHNY and CDR2 as SVGAGI (reference sequence). V shed 0 bases and J 6 bases; nucleotides not matched to a gene: 3. This CDR3 is built from 14 residues.

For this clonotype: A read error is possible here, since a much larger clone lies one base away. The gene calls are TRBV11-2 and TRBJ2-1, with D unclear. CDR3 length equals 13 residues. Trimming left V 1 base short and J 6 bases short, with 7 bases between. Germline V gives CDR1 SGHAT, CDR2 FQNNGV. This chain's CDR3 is CASSLGPPNEQFF. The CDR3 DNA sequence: TGTGCCAGCAGCTTAGGTCCCCCCAATGAGCAGTTCTTC.

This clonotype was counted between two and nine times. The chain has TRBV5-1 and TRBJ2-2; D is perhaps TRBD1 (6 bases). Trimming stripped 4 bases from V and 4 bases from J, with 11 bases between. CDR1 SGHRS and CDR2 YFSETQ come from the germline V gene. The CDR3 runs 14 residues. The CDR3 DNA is TGCGCCAGCAGCGCCGGACAGTCCACCGGGGAGCTGTTTTTT. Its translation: CASSAGQSTGELFF.

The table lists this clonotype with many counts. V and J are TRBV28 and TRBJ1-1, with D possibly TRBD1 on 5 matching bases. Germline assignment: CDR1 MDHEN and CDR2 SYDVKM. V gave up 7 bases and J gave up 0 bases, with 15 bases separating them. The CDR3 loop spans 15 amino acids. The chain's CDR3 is CASISPRALNTEAFF. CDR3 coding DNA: TGTGCCAGCATTTCCCCCAGGGCATTGAACACTGAAGCTTTCTTT.

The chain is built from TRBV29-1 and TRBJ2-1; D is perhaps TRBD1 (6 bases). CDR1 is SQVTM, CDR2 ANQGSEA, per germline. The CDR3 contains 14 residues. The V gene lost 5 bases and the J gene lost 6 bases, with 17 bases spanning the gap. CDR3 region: CSVKPGAGANEQFF. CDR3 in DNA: TGCAGCGTTAAGCCCGGAGCAGGGGCCAATGAGCAGTTCTTC.

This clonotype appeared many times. DNA of the CDR3: TGTGCCAGCAGTGGCGACGGGACGGCCGAAGCTTTCTTT. Its translation: CASSGDGTAEAFF. This chain links TRBV28 with TRBJ1-1; a weak D match, TRBD1 (5 bases). Germline assignment: CDR1 MDHEN and CDR2 SYDVKM. There are 13 residues in the CDR3. With 5 bases removed from V and 8 bases from J, the gap between germline ends came to 15 bases.

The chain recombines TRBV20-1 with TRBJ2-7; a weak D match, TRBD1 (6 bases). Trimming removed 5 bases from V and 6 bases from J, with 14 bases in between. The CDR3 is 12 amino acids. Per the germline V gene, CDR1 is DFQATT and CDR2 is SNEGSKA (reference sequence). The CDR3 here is CSAYTGMGEQYF. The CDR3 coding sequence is TGCAGTGCTTACACAGGGATGGGCGAGCAGTACTTC.

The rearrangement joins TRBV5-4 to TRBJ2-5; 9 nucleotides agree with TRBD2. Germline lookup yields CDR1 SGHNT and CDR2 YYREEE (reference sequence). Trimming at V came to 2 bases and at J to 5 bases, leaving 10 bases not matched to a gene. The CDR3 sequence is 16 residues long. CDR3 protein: CASSLLLAGEGETQYF. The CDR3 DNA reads TGTGCCAGCAGCTTACTACTAGCGGGTGAAGGGGAGACCCAGTACTTC.

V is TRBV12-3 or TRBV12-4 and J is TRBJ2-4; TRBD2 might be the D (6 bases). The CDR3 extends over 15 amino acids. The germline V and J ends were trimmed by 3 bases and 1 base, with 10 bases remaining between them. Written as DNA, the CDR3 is TGTGCCAGCAGTTTGGGTGGGGGGGCCAAAAACATTCAGTACTTC. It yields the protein CASSLGGGAKNIQYF.

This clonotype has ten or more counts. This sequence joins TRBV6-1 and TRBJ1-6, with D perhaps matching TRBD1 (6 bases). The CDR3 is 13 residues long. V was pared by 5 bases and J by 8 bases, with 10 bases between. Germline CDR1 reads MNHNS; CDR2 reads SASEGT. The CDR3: CASSRYRDSPLHF. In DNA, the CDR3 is TGTGCCAGCAGTCGGTACAGGGATTCACCCCTCCACTTT.

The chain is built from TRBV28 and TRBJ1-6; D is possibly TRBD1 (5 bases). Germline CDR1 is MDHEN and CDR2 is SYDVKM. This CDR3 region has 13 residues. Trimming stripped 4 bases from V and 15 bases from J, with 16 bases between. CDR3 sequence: CASSWDGPRVLHF. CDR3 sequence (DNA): TGTGCCAGCAGTTGGGACGGTCCTCGGGTCCTCCACTTT.

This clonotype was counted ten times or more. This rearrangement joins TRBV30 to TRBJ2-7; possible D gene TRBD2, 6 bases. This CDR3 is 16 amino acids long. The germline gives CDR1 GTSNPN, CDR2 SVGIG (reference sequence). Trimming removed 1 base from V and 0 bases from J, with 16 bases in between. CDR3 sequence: CAWSGGVAGSSYEQYF. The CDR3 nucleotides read TGTGCCTGGAGTGGGGGAGTTGCGGGGAGCTCCTACGAGCAGTACTTC. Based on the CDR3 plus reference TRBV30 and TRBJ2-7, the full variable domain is SQTIHQWPATLVQPVGSPLSLECTVEGTSNPNLYWYRQAAGRGLQLLFYSVGIGQISSEVPQNLSASRPQDRQFILSSKKLLLSDSGFYLCAWSGGVAGSSYEQYFGPGTRLTVT.

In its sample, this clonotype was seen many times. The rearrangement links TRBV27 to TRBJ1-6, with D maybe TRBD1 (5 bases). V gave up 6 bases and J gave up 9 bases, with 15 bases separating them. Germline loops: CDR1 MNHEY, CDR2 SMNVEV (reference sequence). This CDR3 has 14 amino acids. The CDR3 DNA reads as TGTGCCAGCAGCCGGGGGGGACGAACTTCACCCCTCCACTTT. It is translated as CASSRGGRTSPLHF.